This paragraph reports one T cell receptor beta chain. The sample comes from a study of blood T cell repertoires in COVID-19. Clones were sequenced by immunoSEQ multiplex PCR, and TCRdb holds only the in-frame ones, with some missing. The data show hundreds of thousands of clones, roughly 90% seen once. CDR1 and CDR2 from the germline V gene are SGHTA and FQGTGA. J was trimmed by 8 bases and V by 3 bases; bases with no gene match: 8. The CDR3 runs to 14 residues. Sample: peripheral blood. J is TRBJ1-1 and V is TRBV7-3; TRBD1 matches 8 bases. The source is a man in his fifties or sixties with COVID-19, enrolled during active disease. CDR3 sequence reads: CASSFRTGPNEAFF. Written as DNA, the CDR3 is TGTGCCAGCAGCTTTAGGACAGGGCCGAACGAAGCTTTCTTT.